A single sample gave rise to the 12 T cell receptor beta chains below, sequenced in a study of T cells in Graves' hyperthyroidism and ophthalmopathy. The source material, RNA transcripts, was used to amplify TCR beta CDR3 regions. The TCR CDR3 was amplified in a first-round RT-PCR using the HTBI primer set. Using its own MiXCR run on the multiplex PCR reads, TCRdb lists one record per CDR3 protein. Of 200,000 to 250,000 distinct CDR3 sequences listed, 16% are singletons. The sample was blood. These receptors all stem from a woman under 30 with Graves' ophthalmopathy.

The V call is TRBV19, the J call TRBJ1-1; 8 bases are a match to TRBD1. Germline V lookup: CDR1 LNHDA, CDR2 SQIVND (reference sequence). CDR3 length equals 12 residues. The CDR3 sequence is CGTDRGGKKAFF. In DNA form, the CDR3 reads TGTGGTACAGACAGGGGCGGGAAAAAAGCTTTCTTT.

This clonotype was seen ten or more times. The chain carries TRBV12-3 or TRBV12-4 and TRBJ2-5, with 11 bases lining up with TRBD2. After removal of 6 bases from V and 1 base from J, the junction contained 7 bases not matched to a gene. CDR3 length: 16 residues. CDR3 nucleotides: TGTGCCAGCAGCCCCCCTAGCGGGGGGCCCCAAGAGACCCAGTACTTC. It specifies CASSPPSGGPQETQYF.

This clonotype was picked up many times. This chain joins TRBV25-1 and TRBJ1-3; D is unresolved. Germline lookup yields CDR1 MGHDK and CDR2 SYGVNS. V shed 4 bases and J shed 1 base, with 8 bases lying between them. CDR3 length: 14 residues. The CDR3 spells CASSGPGSGNTIYF. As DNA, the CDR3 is TGTGCCAGCAGTGGACCGGGATCTGGAAACACCATATATTTT. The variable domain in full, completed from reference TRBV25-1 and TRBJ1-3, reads EADIYQTPRYLVIGTGKKITLECSQTMGHDKMYWYQQDPGMELHLIHYSYGVNSTEKGDLSSESTVSRIRTEHFPLTLESARPSHTSQYLCASSGPGSGNTIYFGEGSWLTVV.

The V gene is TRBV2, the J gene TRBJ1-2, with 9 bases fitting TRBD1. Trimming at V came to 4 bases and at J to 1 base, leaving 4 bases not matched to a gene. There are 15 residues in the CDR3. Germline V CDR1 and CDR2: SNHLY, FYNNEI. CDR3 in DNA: TGTGCCAGCAGTGGACAGGGGGGGATTAACTATGGCTACACCTTC. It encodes CASSGQGGINYGYTF. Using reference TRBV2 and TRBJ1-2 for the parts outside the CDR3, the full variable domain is EPEVTQTPSHQVTQMGQEVILRCVPISNHLYFYWYRQILGQKVEFLVSFYNNEISEKSEIFDDQFSVERPDGSNFTLKIRSTKLEDSAMYFCASSGQGGINYGYTFGSGTRLTVV.

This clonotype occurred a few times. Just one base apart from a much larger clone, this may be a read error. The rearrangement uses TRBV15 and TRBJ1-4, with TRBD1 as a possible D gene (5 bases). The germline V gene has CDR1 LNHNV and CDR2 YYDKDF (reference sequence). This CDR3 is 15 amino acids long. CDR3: CAASSNRDPGEKLFF. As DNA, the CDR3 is TGTGCCGCCAGCAGCAACCGGGACCCGGGAGAAAAACTGTTTTTT.

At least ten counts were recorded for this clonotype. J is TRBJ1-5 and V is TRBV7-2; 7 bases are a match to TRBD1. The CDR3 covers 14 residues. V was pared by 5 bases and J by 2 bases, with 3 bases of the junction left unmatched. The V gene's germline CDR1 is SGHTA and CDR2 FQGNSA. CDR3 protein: CASSTGQGNQPQHF. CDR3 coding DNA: TGTGCCAGCAGCACAGGACAGGGCAATCAGCCCCAGCATTTT. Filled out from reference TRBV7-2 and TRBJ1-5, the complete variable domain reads GAGVSQSPSNKVTEKGKDVELRCDPISGHTALYWYRQSLGQGLEFLIYFQGNSAPDKSGLPSDRFSAERTGGSVSTLTIQRTQQEDSAVYLCASSTGQGNQPQHFGDGTRLSIL.

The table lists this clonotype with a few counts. CDR3 residues: CASSRGQGGTEAFF. The CDR3 region has the DNA TGTGCCAGCAGCCGAGGACAGGGGGGCACTGAAGCTTTCTTT. This chain connects TRBV6-1 to TRBJ1-1; 10 bases align to TRBD1. Germline CDR1 is MNHNS and CDR2 is SASEGT. V trimming: 6 bases; J trimming: 4 bases; junction bases outside the gene matches: 5. The CDR3 runs to 14 residues.

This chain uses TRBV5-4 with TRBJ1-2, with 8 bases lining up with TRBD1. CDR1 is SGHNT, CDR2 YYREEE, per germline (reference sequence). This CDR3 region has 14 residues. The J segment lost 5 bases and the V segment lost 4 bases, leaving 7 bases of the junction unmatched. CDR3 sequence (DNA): TGTGCCAGCAGCCCAGGGACAGGCCTATATGGCTACACCTTC. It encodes CASSPGTGLYGYTF.

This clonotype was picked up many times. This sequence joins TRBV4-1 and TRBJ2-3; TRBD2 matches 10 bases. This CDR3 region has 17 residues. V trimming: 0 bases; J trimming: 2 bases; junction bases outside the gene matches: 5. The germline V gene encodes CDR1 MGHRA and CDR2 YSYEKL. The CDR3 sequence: CASSQDNSGGDTDTQYF. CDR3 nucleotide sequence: TGCGCCAGCAGCCAAGATAACAGCGGGGGGGACACAGATACGCAGTATTTT.

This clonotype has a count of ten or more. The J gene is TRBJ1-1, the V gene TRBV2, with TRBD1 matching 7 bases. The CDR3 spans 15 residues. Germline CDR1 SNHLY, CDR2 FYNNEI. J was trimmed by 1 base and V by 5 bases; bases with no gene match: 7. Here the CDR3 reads CASSKRQGWNTEAFF. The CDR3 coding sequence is TGTGCCAGCAGTAAACGACAGGGTTGGAACACTGAAGCTTTCTTT.

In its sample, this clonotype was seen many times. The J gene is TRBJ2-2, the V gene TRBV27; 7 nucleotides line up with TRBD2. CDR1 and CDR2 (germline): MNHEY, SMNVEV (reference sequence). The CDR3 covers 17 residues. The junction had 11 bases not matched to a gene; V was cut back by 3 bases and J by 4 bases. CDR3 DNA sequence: TGTGCCAGCAGTTTGCCCCCTGCGGGAGTTGGCACCGGGGAGCTGTTTTTT. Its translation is CASSLPPAGVGTGELFF.

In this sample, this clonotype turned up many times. The CDR3 sequence: CASSEFLAGTDTQYF. DNA of the CDR3: TGTGCCAGCAGTGAATTTTTAGCGGGCACAGATACGCAGTATTTT. The chain is built from TRBV6-1 and TRBJ2-3; the D gene is possibly TRBD2 (6 bases). The CDR3 is made up of 15 amino acids. The ends were cut back, 2 bases at V and 1 base at J, with 10 bases in the middle. Germline V gene data show CDR1 as MNHNS and CDR2 as SASEGT.